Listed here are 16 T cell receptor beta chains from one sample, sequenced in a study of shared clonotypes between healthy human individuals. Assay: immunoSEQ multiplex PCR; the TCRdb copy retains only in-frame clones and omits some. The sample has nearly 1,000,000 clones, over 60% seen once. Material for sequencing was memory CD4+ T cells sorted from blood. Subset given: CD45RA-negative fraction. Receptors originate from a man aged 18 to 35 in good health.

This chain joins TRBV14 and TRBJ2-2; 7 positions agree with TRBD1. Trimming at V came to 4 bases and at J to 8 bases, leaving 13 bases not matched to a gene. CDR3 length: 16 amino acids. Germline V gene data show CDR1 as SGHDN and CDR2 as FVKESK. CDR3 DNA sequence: TGTGCCAGCAGCCCGCTCGGATTACAGGGGTCGGGGGAGCTGTTTTTT. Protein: CASSPLGLQGSGELFF.

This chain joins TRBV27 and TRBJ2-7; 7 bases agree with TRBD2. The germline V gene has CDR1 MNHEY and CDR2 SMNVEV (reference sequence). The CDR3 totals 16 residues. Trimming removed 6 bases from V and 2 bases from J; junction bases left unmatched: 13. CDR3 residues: CASSMNLGLAAYEQYF. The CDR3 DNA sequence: TGTGCCAGCAGCATGAACCTGGGGCTAGCGGCCTACGAGCAGTACTTC.

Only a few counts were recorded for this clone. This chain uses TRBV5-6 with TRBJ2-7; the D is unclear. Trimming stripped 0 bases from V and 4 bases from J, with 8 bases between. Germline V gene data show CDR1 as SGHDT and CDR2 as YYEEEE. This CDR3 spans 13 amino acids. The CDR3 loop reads CASSLAQSYEQYF. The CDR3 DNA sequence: TGTGCCAGCAGCTTGGCCCAGTCTTACGAGCAGTACTTC.

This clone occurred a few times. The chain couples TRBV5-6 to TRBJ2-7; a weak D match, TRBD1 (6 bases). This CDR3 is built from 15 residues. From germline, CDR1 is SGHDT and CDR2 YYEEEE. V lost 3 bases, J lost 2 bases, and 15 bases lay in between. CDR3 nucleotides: TGTGCCAGCAGCTCTCAGGGGTCCCTCGCCTACGAGCAGTACTTC. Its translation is CASSSQGSLAYEQYF.

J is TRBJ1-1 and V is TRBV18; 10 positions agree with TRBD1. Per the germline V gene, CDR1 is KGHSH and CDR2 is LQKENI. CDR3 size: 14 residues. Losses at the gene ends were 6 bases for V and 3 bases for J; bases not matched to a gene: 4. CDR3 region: CASSPDRGHTEAFF. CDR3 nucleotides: TGTGCCAGCTCGCCAGACAGGGGGCACACTGAAGCTTTCTTT.

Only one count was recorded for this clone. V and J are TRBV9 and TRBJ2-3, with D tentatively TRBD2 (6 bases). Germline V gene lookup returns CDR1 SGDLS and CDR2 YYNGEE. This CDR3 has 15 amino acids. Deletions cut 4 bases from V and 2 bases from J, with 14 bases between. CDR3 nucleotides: TGTGCCAGCAGCATGGGGGGACTTAACACAGATACGCAGTATTTT. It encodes CASSMGGLNTDTQYF.

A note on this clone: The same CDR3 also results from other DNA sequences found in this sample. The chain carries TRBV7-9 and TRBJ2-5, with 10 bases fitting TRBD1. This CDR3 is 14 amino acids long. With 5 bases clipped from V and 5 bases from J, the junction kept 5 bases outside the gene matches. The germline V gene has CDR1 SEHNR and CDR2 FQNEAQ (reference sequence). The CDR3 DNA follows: TGTGCCAGCAGCCGACAGGGGGCAAGGGAGACCCAGTACTTC. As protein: CASSRQGARETQYF.

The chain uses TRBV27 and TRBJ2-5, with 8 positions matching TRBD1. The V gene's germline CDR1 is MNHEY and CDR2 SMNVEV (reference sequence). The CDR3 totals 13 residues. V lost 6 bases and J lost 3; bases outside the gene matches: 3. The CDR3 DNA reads TGTGCCAGCAGGCCGGGACAGGAAGAGACCCAGTACTTC. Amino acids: CASRPGQEETQYF.

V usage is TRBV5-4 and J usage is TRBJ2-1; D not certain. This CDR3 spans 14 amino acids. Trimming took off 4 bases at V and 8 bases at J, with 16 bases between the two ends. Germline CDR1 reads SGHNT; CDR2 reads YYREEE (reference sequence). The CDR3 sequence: CASSVDLFRYEQFF. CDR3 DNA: TGTGCCAGCAGCGTGGATTTGTTTCGGTATGAGCAGTTCTTC. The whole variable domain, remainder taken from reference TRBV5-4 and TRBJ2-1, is ETGVTQSPTHLIKTRGQQVTLRCSSQSGHNTVSWYQQALGQGPQFIFQYYREEENGRGNFPPRFSGLQFPNYSSELNVNALELDDSALYLCASSVDLFRYEQFFGPGTRLTVL.

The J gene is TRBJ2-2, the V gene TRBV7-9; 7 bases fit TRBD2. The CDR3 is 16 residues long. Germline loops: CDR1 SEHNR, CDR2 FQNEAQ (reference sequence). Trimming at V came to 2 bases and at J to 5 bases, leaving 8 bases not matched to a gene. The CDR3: CASSLNGAGVTGELFF. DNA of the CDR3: TGTGCCAGCAGCTTAAATGGTGCGGGAGTAACCGGGGAGCTGTTTTTT. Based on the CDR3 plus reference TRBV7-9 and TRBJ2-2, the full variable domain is DTGVSQNPRHKITKRGQNVTFRCDPISEHNRLYWYRQTLGQGPEFLTYFQNEAQLEKSRLLSDRFSAERPKGSFSTLEIQRTEQGDSAMYLCASSLNGAGVTGELFFGEGSRLTVL.

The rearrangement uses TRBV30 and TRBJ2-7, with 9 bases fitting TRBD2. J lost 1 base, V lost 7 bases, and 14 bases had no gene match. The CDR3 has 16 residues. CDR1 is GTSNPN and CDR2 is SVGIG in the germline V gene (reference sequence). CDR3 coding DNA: TGTGCCTACTATTGGGAGGCGGGGGGGCTGTCCTACGAGCAGTACTTC. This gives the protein CAYYWEAGGLSYEQYF.

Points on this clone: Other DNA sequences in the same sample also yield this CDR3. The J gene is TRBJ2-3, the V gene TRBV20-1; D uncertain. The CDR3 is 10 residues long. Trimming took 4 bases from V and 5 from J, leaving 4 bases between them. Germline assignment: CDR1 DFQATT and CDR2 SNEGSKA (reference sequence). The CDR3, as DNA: TGCAGTGCTATTCTAGATACGCAGTATTTT. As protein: CSAILDTQYF.

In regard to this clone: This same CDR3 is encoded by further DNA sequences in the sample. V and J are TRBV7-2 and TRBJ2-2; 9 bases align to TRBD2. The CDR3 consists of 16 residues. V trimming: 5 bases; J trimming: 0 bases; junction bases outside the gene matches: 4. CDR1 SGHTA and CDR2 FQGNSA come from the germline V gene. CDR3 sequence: CASSPLAGTNTGELFF. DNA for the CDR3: TGTGCCAGCAGCCCCCTAGCGGGAACGAACACCGGGGAGCTGTTTTTT. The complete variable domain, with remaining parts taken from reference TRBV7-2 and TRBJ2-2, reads GAGVSQSPSNKVTEKGKDVELRCDPISGHTALYWYRQSLGQGLEFLIYFQGNSAPDKSGLPSDRFSAERTGGSVSTLTIQRTQQEDSAVYLCASSPLAGTNTGELFFGEGSRLTVL.

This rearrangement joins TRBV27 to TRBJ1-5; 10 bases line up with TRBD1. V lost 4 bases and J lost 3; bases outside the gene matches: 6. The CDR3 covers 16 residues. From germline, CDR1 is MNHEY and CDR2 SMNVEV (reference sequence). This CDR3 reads CASSSTGTGDNQPQHF. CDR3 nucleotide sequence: TGTGCCAGCAGTTCTACCGGGACAGGGGACAATCAGCCCCAGCATTTT.

The CDR3 sequence is CASSPGQSSLKTGELFF. DNA of the CDR3: TGCGCCAGCAGCCCGGGACAGTCTTCACTAAAGACCGGGGAGCTGTTTTTT. The genes are TRBV5-1 and TRBJ2-2, with TRBD1 matching 7 bases. Germline V gene sequence: CDR1 SGHRS, CDR2 YFSETQ. The CDR3 has 17 amino acids. V lost 4 bases to trimming and J lost 5 bases; unmatched junction nucleotides: 14.

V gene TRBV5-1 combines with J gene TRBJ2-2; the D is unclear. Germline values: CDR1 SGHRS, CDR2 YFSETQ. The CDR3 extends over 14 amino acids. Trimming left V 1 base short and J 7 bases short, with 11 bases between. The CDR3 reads CASSLSPGLGELFF. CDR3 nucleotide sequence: TGCGCCAGCAGCTTGTCCCCGGGTCTCGGGGAGCTGTTTTTT.